The rows below give T cell receptor beta chains drawn from one sample of a study of CD8 T cells in Susac syndrome. One entry per CDR3 protein, called by TCRdb with MiXCR from the immunoSEQ multiplex PCR reads. The data contain 150,000 to 160,000 distinct CDR3 sequences, approximately 95% of them seen just once; the ten biggest clones take up about 0.17%. The sample taken for sequencing was CD4+ T cells from PBMCs. These receptors came from a human donor with Susac syndrome. Each CDR3 is given with its conserved first and last residue. Each record gives: clone size, V gene, D gene, J gene, CDR3 DNA, CDR3 protein. The D gene is left open where the match is weak. Expanded clones are given a class, and other clones once, few, many or no size at all.

clone_size: NA; v_call: TRBV20-1; d_call: NA; j_call: TRBJ2-4; cdr3_nt: TGCAGTGCTAGCTCTCTGACAGGCGAAAACATTCAGTACTTC; cdr3_aa: CSASSLTGENIQYF
clone_size: NA; v_call: TRBV20-1; d_call: NA; j_call: TRBJ1-3; cdr3_nt: TGCAGTGCCCAGGGTGTTTCTGGAAACACCATATATTTT; cdr3_aa: CSAQGVSGNTIYF
clone_size: NA; v_call: TRBV20-1; d_call: TRBD1; j_call: TRBJ1-6; cdr3_nt: TGCAGTGCCAAGGAAGGGACAGATAATTCACCCCTCCACTTT; cdr3_aa: CSAKEGTDNSPLHF
clone_size: NA; v_call: TRBV6-2/TRBV6-3; d_call: NA; j_call: TRBJ1-5; cdr3_nt: TGTGCCAGCAGTTACGGTAGCAATCAGCCCCAGCATTTT; cdr3_aa: CASSYGSNQPQHF
clone_size: NA; v_call: TRBV29-1; d_call: NA; j_call: TRBJ2-2; cdr3_nt: TGCAGCGCTCTGAAACACGTGAACACCGGGGAGCTGTTTTTT; cdr3_aa: CSALKHVNTGELFF
clone_size: NA; v_call: TRBV29-1; d_call: NA; j_call: TRBJ2-5; cdr3_nt: TGCAGCGTAGGACAGATGAGCGAGACCCAGTACTTC; cdr3_aa: CSVGQMSETQYF
clone_size: NA; v_call: TRBV9; d_call: NA; j_call: TRBJ2-3; cdr3_nt: TGTGCCAGCAGCGTAGGAACAGATACGCAGTATTTT; cdr3_aa: CASSVGTDTQYF
clone_size: NA; v_call: TRBV5-1; d_call: NA; j_call: TRBJ2-5; cdr3_nt: TGCGCCAGCAGCCCCGCCCGGGGGCAGCGGGAGACCCAGTACTTC; cdr3_aa: CASSPARGQRETQYF
clone_size: NA; v_call: TRBV13; d_call: NA; j_call: TRBJ2-5; cdr3_nt: TGTGCCAGCAGCTTGTACGGGGTCCTCCAAGAGACCCAGTACTTC; cdr3_aa: CASSLYGVLQETQYF
clone_size: NA; v_call: TRBV20-1; d_call: NA; j_call: TRBJ1-6; cdr3_nt: TGCAGTGCTCTTCCCACAGTCTTATCTTCACCCCTCCACTTT; cdr3_aa: CSALPTVLSSPLHF
clone_size: NA; v_call: TRBV15; d_call: NA; j_call: TRBJ2-1; cdr3_nt: TGTGCCACCAGCAGAGGGGGACAAGGGCCGCACAATGAGCAGTTCTTC; cdr3_aa: CATSRGGQGPHNEQFF
clone_size: NA; v_call: TRBV6-6; d_call: NA; j_call: TRBJ2-1; cdr3_nt: TGTGCCAGCAGCCCCGTCAGGGACAATGAGCAGTTCTTC; cdr3_aa: CASSPVRDNEQFF
clone_size: once; v_call: TRBV20-1; d_call: NA; j_call: TRBJ2-6; cdr3_nt: TGCAGTGCTCTGGACATCCTTTCTGGGGCCAACGTCCTGACTTTC; cdr3_aa: CSALDILSGANVLTF
clone_size: NA; v_call: TRBV20-1; d_call: NA; j_call: TRBJ1-5; cdr3_nt: TGCAGTGTCCCGGAGGGCCAGAATCAGCCCCAGCATTTT; cdr3_aa: CSVPEGQNQPQHF
clone_size: NA; v_call: TRBV20-1; d_call: TRBD1; j_call: TRBJ1-6; cdr3_nt: TGCAGTGCTAGAGCAGGGGGCAGCGCCTATAATTCACCCCTCCACTTT; cdr3_aa: CSARAGGSAYNSPLHF
clone_size: NA; v_call: TRBV4-1; d_call: NA; j_call: TRBJ2-3; cdr3_nt: TGCGCCAGCAGCCAAGAAGCGGGTCTCACAGATACGCAGTATTTT; cdr3_aa: CASSQEAGLTDTQYF
clone_size: NA; v_call: TRBV29-1; d_call: NA; j_call: TRBJ2-7; cdr3_nt: TGCAGCGTCCGACCACAGGGAACCGGCGAGCAGTACTTC; cdr3_aa: CSVRPQGTGEQYF
clone_size: NA; v_call: TRBV29-1; d_call: NA; j_call: TRBJ2-7; cdr3_nt: TGCAGCGTTGGTCTCTCTTACGAGCAGTACTTC; cdr3_aa: CSVGLSYEQYF
clone_size: NA; v_call: TRBV20-1; d_call: TRBD2; j_call: TRBJ2-3; cdr3_nt: TGCAGTGCGTCACGGTGGGGGGGGGAGGATACGCAGTATTTT; cdr3_aa: CSASRWGGEDTQYF
clone_size: NA; v_call: TRBV7-9; d_call: TRBD2; j_call: TRBJ2-7; cdr3_nt: TGTGCCAGCAAGCGGGATTCCTACGAGCAGTACTTC; cdr3_aa: CASKRDSYEQYF
clone_size: NA; v_call: TRBV9; d_call: TRBD2; j_call: TRBJ2-1; cdr3_nt: TGTGCCAGCAGCGTAGCCGGGACTAGCTTTGCGCAGTTCTTC; cdr3_aa: CASSVAGTSFAQFF
clone_size: NA; v_call: TRBV27; d_call: NA; j_call: TRBJ1-6; cdr3_nt: TGTGCCAGCAGTTTAAGAGGATTGGCTTCACCCCTCCACTTT; cdr3_aa: CASSLRGLASPLHF
clone_size: NA; v_call: TRBV25-1; d_call: NA; j_call: TRBJ1-4; cdr3_nt: TGTGCCAGCAGTGAGGTCCGGCCGCTAGGAGAAAAACTGTTTTTT; cdr3_aa: CASSEVRPLGEKLFF
clone_size: NA; v_call: TRBV29-1; d_call: TRBD2; j_call: TRBJ2-1; cdr3_nt: TGCAGCGTTGAACGTGGGACTAGCGGGGTTGGTGAGCAGTTCTTC; cdr3_aa: CSVERGTSGVGEQFF
clone_size: NA; v_call: TRBV20-1; d_call: TRBD1; j_call: TRBJ1-2; cdr3_nt: TGCAGTGCTAGACAGGGGGCCTATGGCTACACCTTC; cdr3_aa: CSARQGAYGYTF
clone_size: NA; v_call: TRBV29-1; d_call: NA; j_call: TRBJ1-3; cdr3_nt: TGCAGCGTTCGAACAAGGATCTCTGGAAACACCATATATTTT; cdr3_aa: CSVRTRISGNTIYF
clone_size: NA; v_call: TRBV5-1; d_call: TRBD2; j_call: TRBJ2-5; cdr3_nt: TGCGCCACCCGGGACTACTTGGAGACCCAGTACTTC; cdr3_aa: CATRDYLETQYF
clone_size: once; v_call: TRBV4-1; d_call: NA; j_call: TRBJ1-5; cdr3_nt: TGCGCCAGCAGCCAAGATCCATCAGGGGCCAATCAGCCCCAGCATTTT; cdr3_aa: CASSQDPSGANQPQHF
clone_size: NA; v_call: TRBV20-1; d_call: TRBD1; j_call: TRBJ1-6; cdr3_nt: TGCAGTGCCCTGACAGGGTCTTCCTATAATTCACCCCTCCACTTT; cdr3_aa: CSALTGSSYNSPLHF
clone_size: NA; v_call: TRBV20-1; d_call: NA; j_call: TRBJ2-1; cdr3_nt: TGCAGTGCCTCGAATGAGCAGTTCTTC; cdr3_aa: CSASNEQFF
clone_size: NA; v_call: TRBV12-3/TRBV12-4; d_call: NA; j_call: TRBJ1-1; cdr3_nt: TGTGCCAGCAGTTTAGACAGAGGTAGAACTGAAGCTTTCTTT; cdr3_aa: CASSLDRGRTEAFF
clone_size: once; v_call: TRBV10-3; d_call: TRBD2; j_call: TRBJ2-6; cdr3_nt: TGTGCCATCACCGCGGGGGGGTCCGGGGCCAACGTCCTGACTTTC; cdr3_aa: CAITAGGSGANVLTF
clone_size: NA; v_call: TRBV25-1; d_call: NA; j_call: TRBJ2-5; cdr3_nt: TGTGCCAGCAGTGAATGGTCGCTCGGCGAGACCCAGTACTTC; cdr3_aa: CASSEWSLGETQYF
clone_size: NA; v_call: TRBV9; d_call: NA; j_call: TRBJ2-7; cdr3_nt: TGTGCCAGCAGCGTAGGTTGGGGGCTTTACGAGCAGTACTTC; cdr3_aa: CASSVGWGLYEQYF
clone_size: NA; v_call: TRBV29-1; d_call: NA; j_call: TRBJ2-1; cdr3_nt: TGCAGCGTCGCTGAGGGTGAGCAGTTCTTC; cdr3_aa: CSVAEGEQFF
clone_size: NA; v_call: TRBV6-6; d_call: NA; j_call: TRBJ1-5; cdr3_nt: TGTGCCAGCAGTGTACAGGATTATAGCAATCAGCCCCAGCATTTT; cdr3_aa: CASSVQDYSNQPQHF
clone_size: NA; v_call: TRBV9; d_call: TRBD2; j_call: TRBJ2-5; cdr3_nt: TGTGCCAGCAGCGTAGCCCATAGCGGGGGGACGCAAGAGACCCAGTACTTC; cdr3_aa: CASSVAHSGGTQETQYF
clone_size: NA; v_call: TRBV4-2; d_call: NA; j_call: TRBJ2-2; cdr3_nt: TGTGCCAGCAGCCAAGGGCCCCATGCAAACACCGGGGAGCTGTTTTTT; cdr3_aa: CASSQGPHANTGELFF
clone_size: NA; v_call: TRBV20-1; d_call: NA; j_call: TRBJ2-7; cdr3_nt: TGCAGTGCTAGGGGGGCCCTGGCAGACGAGCAGTACTTC; cdr3_aa: CSARGALADEQYF
clone_size: NA; v_call: TRBV20-1; d_call: NA; j_call: TRBJ2-5; cdr3_nt: TGCAGTGCTGGAAAAGCCTGGGAGACCCAGTACTTC; cdr3_aa: CSAGKAWETQYF
clone_size: NA; v_call: TRBV6-5; d_call: NA; j_call: TRBJ2-7; cdr3_nt: TGTGCCAGCAGTTACTCAGGGAAGCAGTACGAGCAGTACTTC; cdr3_aa: CASSYSGKQYEQYF
clone_size: NA; v_call: TRBV2; d_call: TRBD1; j_call: TRBJ2-5; cdr3_nt: TGTGCCAGCAGGACAGGGGTGGAGACCCAGTACTTC; cdr3_aa: CASRTGVETQYF
clone_size: NA; v_call: TRBV29-1; d_call: TRBD2; j_call: TRBJ2-1; cdr3_nt: TGCAGCGCCGGGAGGGACTTTGCCTACAATGAGCAGTTCTTC; cdr3_aa: CSAGRDFAYNEQFF
clone_size: once; v_call: TRBV7-9; d_call: NA; j_call: TRBJ2-1; cdr3_nt: TGTGCCAGCAAGTCTCTACCTCCAGGGGACAATGAGCAGTTCTTC; cdr3_aa: CASKSLPPGDNEQFF
clone_size: NA; v_call: TRBV7-9; d_call: NA; j_call: TRBJ2-5; cdr3_nt: TGTGCCAGCAGCAACGAGCGTATGAAGACCCAGTACTTC; cdr3_aa: CASSNERMKTQYF
clone_size: NA; v_call: TRBV29-1; d_call: NA; j_call: TRBJ2-5; cdr3_nt: TGCAGCGGGCGGCCGGGCAGCCAAGAGACCCAGTACTTC; cdr3_aa: CSGRPGSQETQYF
clone_size: NA; v_call: TRBV29-1; d_call: NA; j_call: TRBJ2-2; cdr3_nt: TGCAGCGCCGAGGCCTCAAACACCGGGGAGCTGTTTTTT; cdr3_aa: CSAEASNTGELFF